This note documents a single T cell receptor beta chain sequence. Its target is unknown. This table comes from immunoSEQ multiplex PCR, and its TCRdb copy is limited to in-frame clones, with some not included. Of some 52,000 clones in the sample, about 97% are singletons; the top ten hold 0.55% to 0.65%. This sample is part of a study of siplizumab effects on memory and regulatory T cells. Whole-study results and caveats: Most alloreactive clones went unmapped to unstimulated subsets; only a minor fraction mapped. Memory T cells appeared less diverse than naive cells, which seemed to contribute substantially to alloresponse.

Trimming took off 0 bases at V and 6 bases at J, with 11 bases between the two ends. The CDR3 has 14 residues. Per the germline V gene, CDR1 is MRHNA and CDR2 is SNTAGT. The source is a human donor in good health. The sequencing input was naive CD4+ T cells sorted from blood. V usage is TRBV6-4 and J usage is TRBJ1-1; D remains unclear. CDR3 sequence reads: CASSDSREGAEAFF. DNA of the CDR3: TGTGCCAGCAGTGACTCGAGGGAGGGCGCTGAAGCTTTCTTT.